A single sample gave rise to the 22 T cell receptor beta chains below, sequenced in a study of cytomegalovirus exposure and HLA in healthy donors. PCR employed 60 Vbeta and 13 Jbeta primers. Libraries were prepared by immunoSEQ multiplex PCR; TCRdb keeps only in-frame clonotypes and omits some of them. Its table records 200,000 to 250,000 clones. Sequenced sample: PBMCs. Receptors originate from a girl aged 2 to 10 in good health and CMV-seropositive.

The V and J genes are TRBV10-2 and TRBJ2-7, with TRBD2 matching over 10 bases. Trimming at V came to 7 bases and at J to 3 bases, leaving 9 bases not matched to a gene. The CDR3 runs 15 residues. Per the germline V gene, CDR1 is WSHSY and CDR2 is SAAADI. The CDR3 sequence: CASKDSWTSGYEQYF. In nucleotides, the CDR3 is TGCGCCAGCAAGGACTCTTGGACTAGCGGCTACGAGCAGTACTTC.

The CDR3 DNA reads as TGTGCCACCAGCAGAGTCCGGGAGGGCGCCTACAATGAGCAGTTCTTC. It is translated as CATSRVREGAYNEQFF. The chain couples TRBV15 to TRBJ2-1; 8 bases are shared with TRBD2. Germline assignment: CDR1 LNHNV and CDR2 YYDKDF (reference sequence). The junction had 4 bases not matched to a gene; V was cut back by 1 base and J by 2 bases. The CDR3 totals 16 residues.

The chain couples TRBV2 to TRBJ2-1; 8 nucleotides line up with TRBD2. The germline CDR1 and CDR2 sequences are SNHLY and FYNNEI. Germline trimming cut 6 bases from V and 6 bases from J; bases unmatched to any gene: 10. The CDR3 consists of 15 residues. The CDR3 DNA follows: TGTGCCAGCAGAGTAACTAGCGGAGACTTCAATGAGCAGTTCTTC. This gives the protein CASRVTSGDFNEQFF.

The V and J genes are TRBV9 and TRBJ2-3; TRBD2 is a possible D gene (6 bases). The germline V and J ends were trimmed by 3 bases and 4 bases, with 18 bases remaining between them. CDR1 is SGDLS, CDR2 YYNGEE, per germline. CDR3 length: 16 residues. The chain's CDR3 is CASSGQGIVAADTQYF. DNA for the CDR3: TGTGCCAGCAGCGGCCAGGGTATTGTAGCGGCAGATACGCAGTATTTT.

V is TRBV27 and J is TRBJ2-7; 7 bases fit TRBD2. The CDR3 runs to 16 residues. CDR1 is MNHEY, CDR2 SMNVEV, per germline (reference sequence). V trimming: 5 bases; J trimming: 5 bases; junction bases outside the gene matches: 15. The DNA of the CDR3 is TGTGCCAGCAGTATCCGCCCTGGGAGGGAATGGGACGAGCAGTACTTC. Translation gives CASSIRPGREWDEQYF.

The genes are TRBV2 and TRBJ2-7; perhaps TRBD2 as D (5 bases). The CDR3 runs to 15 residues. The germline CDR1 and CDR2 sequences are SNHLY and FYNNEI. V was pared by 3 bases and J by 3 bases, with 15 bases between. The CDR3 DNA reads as TGTGCCAGCAGTGATATTCCCTCCGCGGGCTACGAGCAGTACTTC. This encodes CASSDIPSAGYEQYF.

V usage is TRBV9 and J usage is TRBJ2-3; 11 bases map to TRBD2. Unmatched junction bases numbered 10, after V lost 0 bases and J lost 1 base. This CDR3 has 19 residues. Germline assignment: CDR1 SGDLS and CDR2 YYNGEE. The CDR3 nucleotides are TGTGCCAGCAGCGTAGCCGGACGACTACTAGCGGGAGGCACAGATACGCAGTATTTT. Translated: CASSVAGRLLAGGTDTQYF.

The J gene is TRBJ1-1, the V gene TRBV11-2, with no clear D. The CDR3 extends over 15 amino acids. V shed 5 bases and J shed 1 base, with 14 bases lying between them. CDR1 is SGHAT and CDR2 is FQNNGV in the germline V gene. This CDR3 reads CASSPRPGGNTEAFF. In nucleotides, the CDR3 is TGTGCCAGCAGCCCTCGACCGGGAGGGAACACTGAAGCTTTCTTT.

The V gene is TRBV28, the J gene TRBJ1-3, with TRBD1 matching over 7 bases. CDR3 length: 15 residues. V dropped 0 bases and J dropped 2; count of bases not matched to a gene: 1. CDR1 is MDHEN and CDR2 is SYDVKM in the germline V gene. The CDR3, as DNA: TGTGCCAGCAGTTTATGGACAGGGACTGGAAACACCATATATTTT. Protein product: CASSLWTGTGNTIYF.

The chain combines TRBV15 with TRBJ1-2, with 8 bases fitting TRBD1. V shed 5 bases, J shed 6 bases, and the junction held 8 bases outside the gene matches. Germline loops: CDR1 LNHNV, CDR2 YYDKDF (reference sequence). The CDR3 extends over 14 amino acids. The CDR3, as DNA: TGTGCCACCAGCGGCGGACAGGGTCATCATGGCTACACCTTC. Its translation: CATSGGQGHHGYTF.

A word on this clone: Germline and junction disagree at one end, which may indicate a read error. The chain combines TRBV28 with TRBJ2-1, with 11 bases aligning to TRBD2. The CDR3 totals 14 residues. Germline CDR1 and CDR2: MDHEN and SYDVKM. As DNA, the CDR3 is TGTGCCAGCAGTCCCCAGCCGGTGACTAGCGGGAATCTCTTC. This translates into CASSPQPVTSGNLF.

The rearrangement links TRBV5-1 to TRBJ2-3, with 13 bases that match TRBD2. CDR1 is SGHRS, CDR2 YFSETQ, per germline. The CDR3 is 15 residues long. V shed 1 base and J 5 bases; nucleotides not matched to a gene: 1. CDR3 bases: TGCGCCAGCAGCTTGAGACTAGCGGGAGGAGATACGCAGTATTTT. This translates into CASSLRLAGGDTQYF.

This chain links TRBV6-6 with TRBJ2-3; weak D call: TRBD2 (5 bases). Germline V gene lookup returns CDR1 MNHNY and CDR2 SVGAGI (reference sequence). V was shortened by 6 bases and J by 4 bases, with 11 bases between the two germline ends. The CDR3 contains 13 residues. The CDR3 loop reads CASSPTGADTQYF. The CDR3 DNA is TGTGCCAGCAGCCCTACCGGGGCAGATACGCAGTATTTT.

The CDR3 nucleotides are TGTGCCAGCGGTATGACTTTCGCAGATACGCAGTATTTT. Translation: CASGMTFADTQYF. The gene calls are TRBV2 and TRBJ2-3; no firm D call. This CDR3 has 13 amino acids. Germline V CDR1 and CDR2: SNHLY, FYNNEI. Trimming left V 8 bases short and J 4 bases short, with 13 bases between.

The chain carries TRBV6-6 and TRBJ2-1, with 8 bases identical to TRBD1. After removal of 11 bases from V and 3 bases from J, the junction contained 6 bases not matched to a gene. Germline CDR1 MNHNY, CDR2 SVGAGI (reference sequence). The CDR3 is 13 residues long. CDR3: CASSGTGYNEQFF. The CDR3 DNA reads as TGTGCCTCCTCCGGGACAGGCTACAATGAGCAGTTCTTC.

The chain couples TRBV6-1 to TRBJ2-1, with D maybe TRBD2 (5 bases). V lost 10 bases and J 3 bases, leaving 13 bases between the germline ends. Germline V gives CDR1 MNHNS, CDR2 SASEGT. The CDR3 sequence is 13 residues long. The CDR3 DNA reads TGTGCCACAGCCGGACTGATCTACAATGAGCAGTTCTTC. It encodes CATAGLIYNEQFF.

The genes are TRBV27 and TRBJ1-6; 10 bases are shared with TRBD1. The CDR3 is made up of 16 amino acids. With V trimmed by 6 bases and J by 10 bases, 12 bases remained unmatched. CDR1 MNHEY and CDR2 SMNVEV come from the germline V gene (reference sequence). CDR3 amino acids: CASRRRGQGLNSPLHF. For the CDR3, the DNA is TGTGCCAGCAGACGAAGGGGACAGGGGCTAAACTCACCCCTCCACTTT.

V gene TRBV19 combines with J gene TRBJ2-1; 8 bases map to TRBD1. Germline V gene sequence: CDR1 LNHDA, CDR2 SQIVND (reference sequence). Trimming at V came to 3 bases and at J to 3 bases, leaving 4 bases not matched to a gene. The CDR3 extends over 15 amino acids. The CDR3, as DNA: TGTGCCAGTAGTATGGACAGGGTAAACTACAATGAGCAGTTCTTC. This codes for CASSMDRVNYNEQFF. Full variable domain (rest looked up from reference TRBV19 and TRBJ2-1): DGGITQSPKYLFRKEGQNVTLSCEQNLNHDAMYWYRQDPGQGLRLIYYSQIVNDFQKGDIAEGYSVSREKKESFPLTVTSAQKNPTAFYLCASSMDRVNYNEQFFGPGTRLTVL.

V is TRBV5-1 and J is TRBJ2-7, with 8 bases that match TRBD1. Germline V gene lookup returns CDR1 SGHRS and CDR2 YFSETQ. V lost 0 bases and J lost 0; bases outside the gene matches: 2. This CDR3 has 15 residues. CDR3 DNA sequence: TGCGCCAGCAGCTTGGGGCAGGGGGCCTCCTACGAGCAGTACTTC. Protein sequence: CASSLGQGASYEQYF.

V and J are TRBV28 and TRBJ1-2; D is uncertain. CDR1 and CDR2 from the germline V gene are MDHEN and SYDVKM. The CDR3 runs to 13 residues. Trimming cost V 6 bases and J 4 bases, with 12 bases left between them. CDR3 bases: TGTGCCAGCAGCCCGGAGGCCAGCTATGGCTACACCTTC. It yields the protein CASSPEASYGYTF.

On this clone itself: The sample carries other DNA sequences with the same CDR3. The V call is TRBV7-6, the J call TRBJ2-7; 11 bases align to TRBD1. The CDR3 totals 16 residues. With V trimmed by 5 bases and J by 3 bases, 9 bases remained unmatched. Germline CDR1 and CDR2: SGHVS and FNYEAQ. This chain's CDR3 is CASSPGQGGVRYEQYF. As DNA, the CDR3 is TGTGCCAGCAGCCCGGGACAGGGGGGAGTACGCTACGAGCAGTACTTC.

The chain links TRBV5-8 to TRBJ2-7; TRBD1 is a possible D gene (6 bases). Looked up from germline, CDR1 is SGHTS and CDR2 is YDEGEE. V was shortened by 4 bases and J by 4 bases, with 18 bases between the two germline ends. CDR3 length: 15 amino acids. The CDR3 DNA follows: TGTGCCAGCAGCCCCCCAGGGGACGGGAAATACGAGCAGTACTTC. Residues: CASSPPGDGKYEQYF.